A single sample gave rise to the 10 T cell receptor beta chains below, sequenced in a study of T-cell memory formation after mild COVID-19. TCRdb ran MiXCR on the 5' RACE reads and lists one entry per CDR3 protein. The sample lists 250,000 or so distinct CDR3 sequences; 8.5% to 9.5% were seen once. The sample consisted of PBMCs or a T cell subset sorted from them (not recorded which). All receptors derive from a man younger than 30 who had mild COVID-19 (a few samples of this study predate the infection). Cell type and time point are not known.

This clonotype was counted at least ten times. The J gene is TRBJ2-1, the V gene TRBV9; D is possibly TRBD2 (6 bases). Looked up from germline, CDR1 is SGDLS and CDR2 is YYNGEE. The CDR3 length is 17 residues. Trimming removed 0 bases from V and 0 bases from J, with 13 bases in between. CDR3 loop: CASSVGPLRGSYNEQFF. The CDR3 DNA reads TGTGCCAGCAGCGTAGGTCCTTTGCGGGGCTCCTACAATGAGCAGTTCTTC.

V usage is TRBV5-1 and J usage is TRBJ2-5; 8 nucleotides align to TRBD1. This CDR3 spans 15 amino acids. Germline V gene sequence: CDR1 SGHRS, CDR2 YFSETQ. With 0 bases clipped from V and 4 bases from J, the junction kept 5 bases outside the gene matches. The CDR3 is CASSLGTGFRETQYF. DNA of the CDR3: TGCGCCAGCAGCTTGGGGACAGGGTTCCGAGAGACCCAGTACTTC. Supplemented by reference TRBV5-1 and TRBJ2-5, the full variable domain reads KAGVTQTPRYLIKTRGQQVTLSCSPISGHRSVSWYQQTPGQGLQFLFEYFSETQRNKGNFPGRFSGRQFSNSRSEMNVSTLELGDSALYLCASSLGTGFRETQYFGPGTRLLVL.

This clonotype was seen a few times. The genes are TRBV5-1 and TRBJ2-5; 10 nucleotides agree with TRBD2. The CDR3 is made up of 20 amino acids. The J segment lost 1 base and the V segment lost 3 bases, leaving 18 bases of the junction unmatched. CDR1 is SGHRS, CDR2 YFSETQ, per germline. CDR3 coding DNA: TGCGCCAGCAGCTCGACAGGGGCGAAGGCTAGCGGGGGATCCCAAGAGACCCAGTACTTC. Protein sequence: CASSSTGAKASGGSQETQYF.

This clonotype was picked up many times. The chain carries TRBV27 and TRBJ1-1; weak D call: TRBD1 (6 bases). This CDR3 contains 16 residues. Germline lookup yields CDR1 MNHEY and CDR2 SMNVEV (reference sequence). Trimming removed 2 bases from V and 3 bases from J, with 16 bases in between. CDR3 amino acids: CASSLGPGEVYTEAFF. Here the CDR3 DNA reads TGTGCCAGCAGTTTAGGGCCAGGGGAGGTGTACACTGAAGCTTTCTTT.

This clonotype came up a few times. The chain joins TRBV5-1 to TRBJ1-1; perhaps TRBD1 as D (5 bases). Per germline, CDR1 SGHRS and CDR2 YFSETQ. The CDR3 is 17 residues long. Between the trimmed V and J ends, which lost 7 bases and 1 base, there was a span of 23 bases. The CDR3 loop is CASLRGDWDYENTEAFF. The CDR3 region has the DNA TGCGCCAGCCTAAGAGGGGACTGGGACTACGAGAACACTGAAGCTTTCTTT.

This clonotype was seen just once. This chain connects TRBV6-5 to TRBJ2-7, with 9 bases fitting TRBD1. CDR3 length: 14 residues. J was trimmed by 7 bases and V by 6 bases; bases with no gene match: 10. Germline CDR1 is MNHEY and CDR2 is SVGAGI. The CDR3, as DNA: TGTGCCAGCAGCCCTGGGACAGGGAGGGAGGAGCAGTACTTC. This codes for CASSPGTGREEQYF.

This clonotype was observed a handful of times. V usage is TRBV5-1 and J usage is TRBJ2-5, with 12 bases that match TRBD2. The germline V gene encodes CDR1 SGHRS and CDR2 YFSETQ. The V gene end was trimmed by 4 bases and the J gene end by 5 bases; junction bases not matched to a gene: 6. This CDR3 region has 15 residues. The CDR3 loop is CASSETSGGLETQYF. CDR3 DNA: TGCGCCAGCAGCGAGACTAGCGGGGGCTTGGAGACCCAGTACTTC.

This clonotype was counted only a few times. This chain joins TRBV4-2 and TRBJ2-3, with 9 bases identical to TRBD2. The germline CDR1 and CDR2 sequences are LGHNA and YNFKEQ. Trimming cost V 0 bases and J 6 bases; bases outside gene matches: 7. This CDR3 is 16 amino acids long. The CDR3 DNA is TGTGCCAGCAGCCAAGAACCAGCGGGGGGAACCGATACGCAGTATTTT. Translated: CASSQEPAGGTDTQYF.

The chain uses TRBV6-5 and TRBJ2-5; D possibly uses TRBD1 or TRBD2 (5 bases each). Germline values: CDR1 MNHEY, CDR2 SVGAGI. The CDR3 contains 15 residues. V dropped 2 bases and J dropped 4 bases, with 14 bases sitting between them. Here the CDR3 reads CASSYGSGRGETQYF. The DNA of the CDR3 is TGTGCCAGCAGTTACGGGTCAGGGAGAGGAGAGACCCAGTACTTC.

Ten or more counts support this clonotype. The chain employs TRBV9 and TRBJ2-1; D gene ambiguous. The CDR3 spans 14 residues. V lost 4 bases, J lost 6 bases, and 14 bases lay in between. CDR1 is SGDLS and CDR2 is YYNGEE in the germline V gene. The DNA for the CDR3 is TGTGCCAGCAGCCCCCGCGGCCTCTTCAATGAGCAGTTCTTC. This translates into CASSPRGLFNEQFF. Complete variable domain (other parts from reference TRBV9 and TRBJ2-1): DSGVTQTPKHLITATGQRVTLRCSPRSGDLSVYWYQQSLDQGLQFLIQYYNGEERAKGNILERFSAQQFPDLHSELNLSSLELGDSALYFCASSPRGLFNEQFFGPGTRLTVL.